Below, 18 T cell receptor beta chains from the same sample are listed, as sequenced in a study of early T cells in non-severe SARS-CoV-2 infection. TCRdb redid the calling of the 5' RACE reads with MiXCR, one entry per CDR3 protein. The sample shows fewer than 120,000 distinct CDR3 sequences, around an eighth of them seen only once. The material was whole blood, obtained at baseline. These TCRs come from an adult who was a healthcare worker with PCR-confirmed SARS-CoV-2 infection or an uninfected control (not recorded which).

V gene TRBV20-1 combines with J gene TRBJ1-1; D remains unclear. Trimming stripped 6 bases from V and 0 bases from J, with 14 bases between. CDR1 DFQATT and CDR2 SNEGSKA come from the germline V gene (reference sequence). There are 14 residues in the CDR3. The CDR3 nucleotides read TGCAGTGCAAAGGACGGCGGGATGAACACTGAAGCTTTCTTT. As protein: CSAKDGGMNTEAFF.

There are a few counts of this clonotype. The CDR3 sequence is CAWSREGPRGSPLHF. Here the CDR3 DNA reads TGTGCCTGGAGTCGAGAGGGCCCACGGGGTTCACCCCTCCACTTT. The J gene is TRBJ1-6, the V gene TRBV30; D remains ambiguous. With 2 bases removed from V and 9 bases from J, the gap between germline ends came to 17 bases. Germline V gives CDR1 GTSNPN, CDR2 SVGIG (reference sequence). This CDR3 spans 15 amino acids.

A word on this clonotype: A read error may be the cause here, since a much bigger clone is one base away. The chain joins TRBV27 to TRBJ2-3, with D perhaps matching TRBD1 or TRBD2 (5 bases each). CDR3 length equals 18 residues. Germline V gives CDR1 MNHEY, CDR2 SMNVEV (reference sequence). CDR3 coding DNA: TGTACCAGCAGTTTATCGGCCCACCGGGACGCAAGCACAGATACGCAGTATTTT. This encodes CTSSLSAHRDASTDTQYF.

The sample holds a few counts of this clonotype. This chain uses TRBV7-8 with TRBJ1-4; D not certain. CDR3 length equals 15 residues. V was shortened by 5 bases and J by 8 bases, with 18 bases between the two germline ends. Germline-derived CDR1 and CDR2 are SGHVS and FQNEAQ. The CDR3 spells CASSREGSLREKLFF. CDR3 in DNA: TGTGCCAGCAGCCGAGAGGGCTCCTTGAGGGAAAAACTGTTTTTT.

This clonotype was detected many times. The chain has TRBV18 and TRBJ1-2; a weak D match, TRBD1 (5 bases). Trimming left V 6 bases short and J 8 bases short, with 13 bases between. Germline CDR1 KGHSH, CDR2 LQKENI. The CDR3 has 12 residues. For the CDR3, the DNA is TGTGCCAGCTCCCCCGCCCGGGACGGCTACACCTTC. This encodes CASSPARDGYTF.

This clonotype was seen at least ten times. The chain uses TRBV27 and TRBJ1-2, with a possible D match to TRBD1 (5 bases). Germline V gene lookup returns CDR1 MNHEY and CDR2 SMNVEV (reference sequence). V shed 5 bases and J shed 0 bases, with 13 bases lying between them. The CDR3 is made up of 15 amino acids. The CDR3 protein is CASSDGAVSNYGYTF. In DNA, the CDR3 is TGTGCCAGCAGTGATGGGGCGGTTTCTAACTATGGCTACACCTTC.

This clonotype was counted a few times. The chain carries TRBV19 and TRBJ2-7, with TRBD1 matching over 7 bases. After removal of 4 bases from V and 3 bases from J, the junction contained 6 bases not matched to a gene. The CDR3 covers 14 residues. Germline V CDR1 and CDR2: LNHDA, SQIVND (reference sequence). CDR3 bases: TGTGCCAGTAGTACGTGGGACAGATACTACGAGCAGTACTTC. Translated: CASSTWDRYYEQYF.

This clonotype has a handful of counts. The chain recombines TRBV6-5 with TRBJ1-1; the D gene is possibly TRBD1 (5 bases). CDR1 MNHEY and CDR2 SVGAGI come from the germline V gene. V was trimmed by 0 bases and J by 5 bases, leaving 16 bases between them. The CDR3 is 16 residues long. DNA of the CDR3: TGTGCCAGCAGTTACTCAACCGAGGGGACCGAGACTGAAGCTTTCTTT. Translated, it gives CASSYSTEGTETEAFF.

The table lists this clonotype with a few counts. CDR3 sequence reads: CASSPMALNTEAFF. The CDR3 nucleotides read TGTGCCAGCAGTCCTATGGCGCTGAACACTGAAGCTTTCTTT. V usage is TRBV11-1 and J usage is TRBJ1-1; D is ambiguous. The germline CDR1 and CDR2 sequences are SGHAT and FQDESV (reference sequence). Deletions cut 6 bases from V and 0 bases from J, with 11 bases between. This CDR3 region has 14 residues.

In this sample, this clonotype turned up a few times. This CDR3 reads CAWSVLGREPNEKLFF. As DNA, the CDR3 is TGTGCCTGGAGTGTACTGGGCAGGGAACCTAATGAAAAACTGTTTTTT. V and J are TRBV30 and TRBJ1-4, with D tentatively TRBD1 (5 bases). Germline CDR1 GTSNPN, CDR2 SVGIG (reference sequence). Trimming pared 0 bases from V and 3 bases from J, leaving 14 bases between. CDR3 length equals 16 residues.

This clonotype was counted only a few times. The V gene is TRBV29-1, the J gene TRBJ1-1; 8 positions match TRBD1. The germline gives CDR1 SQVTM, CDR2 ANQGSEA. CDR3 length: 10 residues. The CDR3 loop reads CSGGEIEAFF. CDR3 coding DNA: TGCTCAGGGGGCGAAATAGAAGCTTTCTTT.

Only one count was recorded for this clonotype. This CDR3 reads CASSQFTDTQYF. The CDR3 DNA follows: TGTGCCAGCAGCCAGTTCACAGATACGCAGTATTTT. The chain employs TRBV7-2 and TRBJ2-3; D gene ambiguous. Germline lookup yields CDR1 SGHTA and CDR2 FQGNSA. Trimming shortened V by 5 bases and J by 2 bases, and 5 bases separated the two germline ends. The CDR3 loop spans 12 amino acids.

This clonotype was recorded at least ten times. This chain uses TRBV19 with TRBJ1-2; the D is unclear. V lost 3 bases and J lost 5, with 10 bases in between. CDR1 and CDR2 from the germline V gene are LNHDA and SQIVND (reference sequence). There are 13 residues in the CDR3. The CDR3 sequence: CASSMQLFYGYTF. The CDR3 DNA sequence: TGTGCCAGTAGTATGCAACTTTTTTATGGCTACACCTTC.

This clonotype has just a few counts. The gene calls are TRBV5-6 and TRBJ2-6; 7 nucleotides line up with TRBD1. The germline CDR1 and CDR2 sequences are SGHDT and YYEEEE. V shed 1 base, J shed 0 bases, and the junction held 13 bases outside the gene matches. The CDR3 totals 20 residues. In nucleotides, the CDR3 is TGTGCCAGCAGCTTGTTCGGAATATGGGACAGACTCTCTGGGGCCAACGTCCTGACTTTC. This codes for CASSLFGIWDRLSGANVLTF.

The sample holds a few counts of this clonotype. CDR3 DNA sequence: TGCGCCAGCAGCTCCGGCAGGGACACACGCTTTTCCGAAGAGACCCAGTACTTC. As protein: CASSSGRDTRFSEETQYF. The chain recombines TRBV5-1 with TRBJ2-5; possibly TRBD1 for D (6 bases). Trimming shortened V by 3 bases and J by 3 bases, and 24 bases separated the two germline ends. Germline CDR1 reads SGHRS; CDR2 reads YFSETQ. The CDR3 extends over 18 amino acids.

This clonotype came up a few times. The CDR3, as DNA: TGTGCCAGCAGCCACCACGTGGCTCAGTTCTTC. Encoded protein: CASSHHVAQFF. The V and J genes are TRBV13 and TRBJ2-1; unclear D gene. Trimming took off 5 bases at V and 13 bases at J, with 12 bases between the two ends. Looked up from germline, CDR1 is PRHDT and CDR2 is FYEKMQ (reference sequence). This CDR3 has 11 residues.

The chain is built from TRBV5-4 and TRBJ2-5; D could derive from TRBD1 or TRBD2 (5 bases each). Germline lookup yields CDR1 SGHNT and CDR2 YYREEE (reference sequence). This CDR3 region has 17 residues. Trimming shortened V by 2 bases and J by 5 bases, and 22 bases separated the two germline ends. CDR3 region: CASSFFMGPFGWETQYF. CDR3 DNA: TGTGCCAGCAGCTTCTTCATGGGACCTTTTGGTTGGGAGACCCAGTACTTC.

This clonotype was detected only a few times. The chain recombines TRBV29-1 with TRBJ1-2; 10 bases agree with TRBD1. CDR3 length equals 14 residues. Losses at the gene ends were 4 bases for V and 4 bases for J; bases not matched to a gene: 6. Per germline, CDR1 SQVTM and CDR2 ANQGSEA. The CDR3 DNA is TGCAGCGTTGTCGTGACAGGGGGCGGCTATGGCTACACCTTC. Its protein is CSVVVTGGGYGYTF.